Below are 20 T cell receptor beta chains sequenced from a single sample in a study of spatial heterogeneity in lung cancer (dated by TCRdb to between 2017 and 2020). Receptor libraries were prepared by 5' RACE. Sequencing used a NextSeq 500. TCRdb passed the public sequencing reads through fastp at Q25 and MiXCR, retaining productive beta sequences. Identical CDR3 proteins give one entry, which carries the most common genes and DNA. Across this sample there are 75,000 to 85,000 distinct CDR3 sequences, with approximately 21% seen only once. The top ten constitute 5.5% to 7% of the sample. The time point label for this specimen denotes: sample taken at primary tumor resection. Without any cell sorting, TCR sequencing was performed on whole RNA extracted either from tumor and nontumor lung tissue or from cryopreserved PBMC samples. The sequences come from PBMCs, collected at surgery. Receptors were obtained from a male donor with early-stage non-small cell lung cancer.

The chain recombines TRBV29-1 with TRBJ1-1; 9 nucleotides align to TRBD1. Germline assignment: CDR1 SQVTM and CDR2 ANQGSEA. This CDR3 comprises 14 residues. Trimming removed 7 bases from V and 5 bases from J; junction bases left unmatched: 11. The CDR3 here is CSAERGQGSTEAFF. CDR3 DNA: TGCAGCGCCGAAAGGGGACAGGGAAGTACTGAAGCTTTCTTT.

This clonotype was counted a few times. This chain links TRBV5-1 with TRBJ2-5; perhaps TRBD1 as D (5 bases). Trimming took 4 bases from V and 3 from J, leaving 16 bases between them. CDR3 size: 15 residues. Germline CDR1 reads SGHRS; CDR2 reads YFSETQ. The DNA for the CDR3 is TGCGCCAGCAGCAGGGCAGGGATTGAAAAAGAGACCCAGTACTTC. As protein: CASSRAGIEKETQYF.

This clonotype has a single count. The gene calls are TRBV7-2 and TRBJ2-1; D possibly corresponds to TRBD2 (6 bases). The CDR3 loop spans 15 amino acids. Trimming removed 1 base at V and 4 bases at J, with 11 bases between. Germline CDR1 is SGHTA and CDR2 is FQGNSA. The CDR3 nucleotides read TGTGCCAGCAGCTTAGGACTAGGCCAGTACAATGAGCAGTTCTTC. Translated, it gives CASSLGLGQYNEQFF.

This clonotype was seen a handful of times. The CDR3 nucleotides are TGTGCCAGCGAGGGTAATCAAGAGACCCAGTACTTC. Protein product: CASEGNQETQYF. V and J are TRBV28 and TRBJ2-5; a weak D match, TRBD2 (5 bases). CDR1 is MDHEN, CDR2 SYDVKM, per germline. The CDR3 runs 12 residues. Between the trimmed V and J ends, which lost 8 bases and 2 bases, there was a span of 9 bases.

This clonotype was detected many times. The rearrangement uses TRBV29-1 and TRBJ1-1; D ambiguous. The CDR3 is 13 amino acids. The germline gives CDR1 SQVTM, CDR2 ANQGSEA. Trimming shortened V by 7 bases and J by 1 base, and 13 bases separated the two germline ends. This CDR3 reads CSARPQWNTEAFF. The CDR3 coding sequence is TGCAGCGCAAGACCCCAGTGGAACACTGAAGCTTTCTTT.

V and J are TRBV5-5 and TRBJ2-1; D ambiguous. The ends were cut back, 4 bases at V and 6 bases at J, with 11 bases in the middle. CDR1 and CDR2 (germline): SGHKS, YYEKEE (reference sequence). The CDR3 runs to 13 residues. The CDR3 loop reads CASSPALPNEQFF. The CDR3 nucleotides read TGTGCCAGCAGCCCTGCTCTTCCCAATGAGCAGTTCTTC.

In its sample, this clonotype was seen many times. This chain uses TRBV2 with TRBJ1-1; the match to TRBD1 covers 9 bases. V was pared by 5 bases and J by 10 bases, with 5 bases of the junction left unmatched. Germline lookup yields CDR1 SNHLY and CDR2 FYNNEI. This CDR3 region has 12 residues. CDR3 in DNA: TGTGCCAGCAGTAGGACAGGGGAGGGAGCTTTCTTT. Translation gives CASSRTGEGAFF. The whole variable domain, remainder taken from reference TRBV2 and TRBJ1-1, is EPEVTQTPSHQVTQMGQEVILRCVPISNHLYFYWYRQILGQKVEFLVSFYNNEISEKSEIFDDQFSVERPDGSNFTLKIRSTKLEDSAMYFCASSRTGEGAFFGQGTRLTVV.

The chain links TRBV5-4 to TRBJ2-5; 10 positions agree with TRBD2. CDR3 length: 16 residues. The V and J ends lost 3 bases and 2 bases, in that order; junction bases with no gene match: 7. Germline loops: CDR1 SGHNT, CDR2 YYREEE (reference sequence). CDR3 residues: CASSSGLAAIQETQYF. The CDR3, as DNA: TGTGCCAGCAGCTCAGGACTAGCGGCGATACAAGAGACCCAGTACTTC.

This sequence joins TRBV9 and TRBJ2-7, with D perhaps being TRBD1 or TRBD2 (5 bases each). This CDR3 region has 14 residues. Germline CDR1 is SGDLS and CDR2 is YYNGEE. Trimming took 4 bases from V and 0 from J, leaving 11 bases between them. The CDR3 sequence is CASSRGALSYEQYF. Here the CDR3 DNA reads TGTGCCAGCAGCCGAGGGGCGCTCTCCTACGAGCAGTACTTC.

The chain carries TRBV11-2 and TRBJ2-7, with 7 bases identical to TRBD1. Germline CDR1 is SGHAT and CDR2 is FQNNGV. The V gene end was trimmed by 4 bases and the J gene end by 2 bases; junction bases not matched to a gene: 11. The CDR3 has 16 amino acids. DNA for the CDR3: TGTGCCAGCAGCTCCGACCGACAGGGAAGCGCCTACGAGCAGTACTTC. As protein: CASSSDRQGSAYEQYF.

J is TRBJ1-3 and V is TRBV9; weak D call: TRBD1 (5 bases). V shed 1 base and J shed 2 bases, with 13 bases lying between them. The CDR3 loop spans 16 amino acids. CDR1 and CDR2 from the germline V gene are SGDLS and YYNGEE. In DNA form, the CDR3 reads TGTGCCAGCAGCGTATCGTTACAGGCAACTGGAAACACCATATATTTT. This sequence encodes CASSVSLQATGNTIYF.

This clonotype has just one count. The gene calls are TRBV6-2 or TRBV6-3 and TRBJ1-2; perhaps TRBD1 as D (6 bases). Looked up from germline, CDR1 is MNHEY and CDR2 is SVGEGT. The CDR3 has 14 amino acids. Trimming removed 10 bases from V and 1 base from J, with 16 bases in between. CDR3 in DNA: TGTGCCATCAGCCGGACAGCTAGTAACTATGGCTACACCTTC. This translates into CAISRTASNYGYTF.

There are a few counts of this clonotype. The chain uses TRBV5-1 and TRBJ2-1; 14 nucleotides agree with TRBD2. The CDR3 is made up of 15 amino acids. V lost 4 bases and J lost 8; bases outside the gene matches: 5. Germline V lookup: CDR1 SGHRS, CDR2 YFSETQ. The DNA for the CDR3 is TGCGCCAGCAGCACCGGGACTAGCGGGGGAGATGAGCAGTTCTTC. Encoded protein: CASSTGTSGGDEQFF.

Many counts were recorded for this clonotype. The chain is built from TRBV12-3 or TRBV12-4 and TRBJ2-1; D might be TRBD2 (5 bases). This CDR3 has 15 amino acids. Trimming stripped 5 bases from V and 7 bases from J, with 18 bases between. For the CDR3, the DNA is TGTGCCAGCAGTCCATTATACCCGGGCGGGAATGAGCAGTTCTTC. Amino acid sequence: CASSPLYPGGNEQFF.

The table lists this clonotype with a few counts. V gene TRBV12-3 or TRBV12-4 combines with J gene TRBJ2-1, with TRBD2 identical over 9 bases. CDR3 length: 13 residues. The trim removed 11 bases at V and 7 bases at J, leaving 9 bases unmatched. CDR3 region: CAAASGTWNEQFF. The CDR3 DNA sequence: TGTGCCGCTGCTAGCGGGACCTGGAATGAGCAGTTCTTC.

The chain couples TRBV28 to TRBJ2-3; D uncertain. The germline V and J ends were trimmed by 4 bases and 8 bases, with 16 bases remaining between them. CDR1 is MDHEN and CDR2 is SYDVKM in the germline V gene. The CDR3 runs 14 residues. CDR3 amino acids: CASSSQISSGTQYF. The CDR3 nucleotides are TGTGCCAGCAGTTCACAGATCTCCAGTGGTACGCAGTATTTT.

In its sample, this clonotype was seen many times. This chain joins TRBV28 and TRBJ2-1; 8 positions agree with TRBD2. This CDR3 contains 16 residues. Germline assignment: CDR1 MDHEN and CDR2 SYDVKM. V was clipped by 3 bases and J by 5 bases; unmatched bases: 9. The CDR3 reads CASSFRGTSGHNEQFF. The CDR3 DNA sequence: TGTGCCAGCAGTTTTAGGGGAACTAGCGGACACAATGAGCAGTTCTTC.

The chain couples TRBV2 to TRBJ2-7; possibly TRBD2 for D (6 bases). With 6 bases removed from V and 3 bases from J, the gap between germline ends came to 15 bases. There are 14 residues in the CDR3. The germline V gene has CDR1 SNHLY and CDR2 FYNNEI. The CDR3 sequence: CASSVGTGDYEQYF. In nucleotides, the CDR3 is TGTGCCAGCAGCGTAGGGACGGGAGACTACGAGCAGTACTTC.

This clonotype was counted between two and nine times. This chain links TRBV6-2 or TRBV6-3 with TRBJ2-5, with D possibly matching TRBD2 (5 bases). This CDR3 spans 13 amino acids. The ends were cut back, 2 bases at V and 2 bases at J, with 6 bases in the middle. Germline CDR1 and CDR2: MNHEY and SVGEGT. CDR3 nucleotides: TGTGCCAGCAGTTACGGGAGTCAAGAGACCCAGTACTTC. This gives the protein CASSYGSQETQYF.

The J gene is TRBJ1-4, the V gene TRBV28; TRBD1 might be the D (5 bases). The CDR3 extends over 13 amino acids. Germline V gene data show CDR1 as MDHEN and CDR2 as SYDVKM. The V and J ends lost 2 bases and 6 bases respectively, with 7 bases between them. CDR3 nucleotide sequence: TGTGCCAGCAGTTTAGGGGGGGATGAAAAACTGTTTTTT. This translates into CASSLGGDEKLFF. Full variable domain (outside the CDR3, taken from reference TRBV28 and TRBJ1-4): DVKVTQSSRYLVKRTGEKVFLECVQDMDHENMFWYRQDPGLGLRLIYFSYDVKMKEKGDIPEGYSVSREKKERFSLILESASTNQTSMYLCASSLGGDEKLFFGSGTQLSVL.